A selection of T cell receptor beta chains follows, all from one sample in a study of control samples from healthy donors and cancer patients. Here immunoSEQ multiplex PCR was the method, and the copy in TCRdb shows in-frame clones only, minus some. The sample has about 110,000 clones, approximately 84% seen once; the top ten hold 5% to 8.5%. Sequenced material: blood. These receptors originate from a young man in good health. Each CDR3 is given with its conserved first and last residue. D genes are given only for firm matches. Rows may omit the clone size; those that give it use once, few, many or a size class.

j_call clone_size d_call v_call cdr3_nt cdr3_aa
TRBJ2-3 . . TRBV6-1 TGTGCCAGCGGAATCCCAGATACGCAGTATTTT CASGIPDTQYF
TRBJ2-4 . TRBD2 TRBV23-1 TGCGCCAGCAGCCGCGGGGAGGGGTTAGTTGCTAAAAACATTCAGTACTTC CASSRGEGLVAKNIQYF
TRBJ2-7 . TRBD1 TRBV5-4 TGTGCCAGCAGCTTGTACTGGACAGGGAATGGTTACGAGCAGTACTTC CASSLYWTGNGYEQYF
TRBJ1-1 . TRBD1 TRBV5-1 TGCGCCAGCAGCGTCGGGGGACAGGGGGCGACTGAAGCTTTCTTT CASSVGGQGATEAFF
TRBJ2-7 . . TRBV7-9 TGTGCCAGCAGCCAGACTATGACGACAGGCACCTACGAGCAGTACTTC CASSQTMTTGTYEQYF
TRBJ2-1 . . TRBV7-8 TGTGCCAGCAGCTTGGGGGTCCAGGGTCCCTCGTACAATGAGCAGTTCTTC CASSLGVQGPSYNEQFF
TRBJ2-1 . . TRBV7-8 TGTGCCAGCAGCTTCCAACCTCGGGACAATGAGCAGTTCTTC CASSFQPRDNEQFF
TRBJ1-2 . . TRBV6-5 TGTGCCAGCAGTTACTCGGTACCAGGGAAAAAGGGCTACACCTTC CASSYSVPGKKGYTF
TRBJ2-2 . . TRBV27 TGTGCCAGCAGTTTATCGAGGACCGGGGAGCTGTTTTTT CASSLSRTGELFF
TRBJ1-6 . . TRBV27 TGTGCCAGCAGTTTAGGGACACCCCATTCACCCCTCCACTTT CASSLGTPHSPLHF
TRBJ2-2 few . TRBV27 TGTGCCAGCACCCCAGGGGGGTTCGGCACCGGGGAGCTGTTTTTT CASTPGGFGTGELFF
TRBJ2-2 . . TRBV5-1 TGCGCCAGCAGCTTCGGTCAGGGTGTAAAGACCGGGGAGCTGTTTTTT CASSFGQGVKTGELFF
TRBJ2-1 few . TRBV10-2 TGCGCCAGCAGTGGGCCCAGTGGGGCGAGTGAGCAGTTCTTC CASSGPSGASEQFF
TRBJ1-2 . . TRBV2 TGTGCCAGCAGTGACTCTAGTCCGGAGGGCTACACCTTC CASSDSSPEGYTF
TRBJ2-1 few . TRBV23-1 TGCGCCAGCAGTCAATCGCGTGTTGGACTGGGGTTAGGACACAATGAGCAGTTCTTC CASSQSRVGLGLGHNEQFF
TRBJ1-4 . . TRBV30 TGTGCCTGGAGTGTCGGGGGCGCAACTAATGAAAAACTGTTTTTT CAWSVGGATNEKLFF
TRBJ2-2 . TRBD1 TRBV6-5 TGTGCCAGCAGACGACAGGGCGGGGGGGAGCTGTTTTTT CASRRQGGGELFF
TRBJ2-7 once . TRBV7-9 TGTGCCAGCAGCCACGAGGACTCCTACGAGCAGTACTTC CASSHEDSYEQYF
TRBJ2-5 . . TRBV4-1 TGCGCCAGCAGTCCCCCGCGTTTAAGTAGGCAAGAGACCCAGTACTTC CASSPPRLSRQETQYF
TRBJ2-7 . TRBD2 TRBV9 TGTGCCAGCAGCGAGGGTCCGCGGGGGGGCGTTTACGAGCAGTACTTC CASSEGPRGGVYEQYF
TRBJ1-1 . . TRBV15 TGTGCCACCAGCAGAGAGGAGGGGCTATCAATGAACACTGAAGCTTTCTTT CATSREEGLSMNTEAFF
TRBJ2-1 . . TRBV28 TGTGCCAGCAGTGGGACAATTGGGAAAAATGAGCAGTTCTTC CASSGTIGKNEQFF
TRBJ2-5 . TRBD1 TRBV19 TGTGCCAGTAGTATAAACAGGGGGGAGACCCAGTACTTC CASSINRGETQYF
TRBJ2-7 . . TRBV6-5 TGTGCCAGCAGTTACCGGGCCGGCTACGAGCAGTACTTC CASSYRAGYEQYF
TRBJ1-2 . . TRBV4-3 TGCGCCAGCAGCCAAGAAGAGGATGGCTATGGCTACACCTTC CASSQEEDGYGYTF
TRBJ1-1 . TRBD1 TRBV11-2 TGTGCCAGCAGCTTATCCACCGGGACAGGGGGTCGAATGAACACTGAAGCTTTCTTT CASSLSTGTGGRMNTEAFF
TRBJ1-4 . . TRBV2 TGTGCCAGCAGTGAGTACCAGGGTGAAAAACTGTTTTTT CASSEYQGEKLFF
TRBJ1-1 . . TRBV19 TGTGCCAGTAGTCCCGCGGACATGCCGAACACTGAAGCTTTCTTT CASSPADMPNTEAFF
TRBJ1-2 . TRBD1 TRBV5-4 TGTGCCAGCAGCCCGGGACAGGGTTTCTACACCTTC CASSPGQGFYTF
TRBJ1-6 . TRBD1 TRBV4-3 TGCGCCAGCAGCCAAGATCTGGACAGGGTGTTCAATTCACCCCTCCACTTT CASSQDLDRVFNSPLHF
TRBJ2-5 . TRBD2 TRBV13 TGTGCCAGCAGCCTCAGGACTAGCGGGGGAGAGACCCAGTACTTC CASSLRTSGGETQYF
TRBJ2-3 . TRBD1 TRBV3-1/TRBV3-2 TGTGCCAGCAGCCAAGAGGGACAGATCGCAGATACGCAGTATTTT CASSQEGQIADTQYF
TRBJ2-2 . . TRBV6-2/TRBV6-3 TGTGCCAGCAGTTACTTCCTGGGCACCGGGGAGCTGTTTTTT CASSYFLGTGELFF
TRBJ2-1 . . TRBV6-4 TGTGCCAGCAGTGACGCGGAAGTTAATGAGCAGTTCTTC CASSDAEVNEQFF
TRBJ2-2 . TRBD2 TRBV7-9 TGTGCCAGCAGCTCCCCGGCGGGGGGGTCGAACACCGGGGAGCTGTTTTTT CASSSPAGGSNTGELFF
TRBJ1-1 once . TRBV11-2 TGTGCCAGCAGCCTAGGACCCGGGGGCACTGAAGCTTTCTTT CASSLGPGGTEAFF
TRBJ2-1 . TRBD1 TRBV4-1 TGCGCCAGCAGCCCCGGGACAGGCGACAATGAGCAGTTCTTC CASSPGTGDNEQFF
TRBJ2-3 . TRBD1 TRBV9 TGTGCCAGCAGCGGCACAGGGGCCCGACTCCCGACGGATACGCAGTATTTT CASSGTGARLPTDTQYF
TRBJ1-2 . TRBD1 TRBV6-6 TGTGCCAGCAGTCTCACCAAGGGACAGCCTTATGGCTACACCTTC CASSLTKGQPYGYTF
TRBJ2-5 . TRBD1 TRBV3-1/TRBV3-2 TGTGCCAGCAGCCCTGACGGTACAGGGGAGGAGACCCAGTACTTC CASSPDGTGEETQYF
TRBJ2-7 . . TRBV7-8 TGTGCCAGCAGCTTACTTAGAGGAATTAAGACCTACGAGCAGTACTTC CASSLLRGIKTYEQYF
TRBJ1-4 . . TRBV2 TGTGCCAGCACACCCCCCGACGAAAAACTGTTTTTT CASTPPDEKLFF
TRBJ2-1 . . TRBV11-3 TGTGCCAGCAGCGAAATAGGTATCAGTGAGCAGTTCTTC CASSEIGISEQFF
TRBJ2-7 once . TRBV25-1 TGTGCCACAGGGGTCAACTACGAGCAGTACTTC CATGVNYEQYF
TRBJ2-7 . . TRBV2 TGTGCCAGCAGTGAAGACCTGGGCAGGGTCTACGAGCAGTACTTC CASSEDLGRVYEQYF
TRBJ2-5 . . TRBV7-2 TGTGCCAGCAGCTCAAGTCGAGGGGGGGCGCGAATAGAGACCCAGTACTTC CASSSSRGGARIETQYF
TRBJ2-6 . . TRBV19 TGTGCCAGTACTCACCCCCCAGGGGCCAACGTCCTGACTTTC CASTHPPGANVLTF
TRBJ1-5 few . TRBV7-8 TGTGCCAGCAGCGTAGACAGCTATAGCAATCAGCCCCAGCATTTT CASSVDSYSNQPQHF
TRBJ1-5 . TRBD1 TRBV5-6 TGTGCCAGCAGCTTAAGTGCGACAGGGCGTAATCAGCCCCAGCATTTT CASSLSATGRNQPQHF
TRBJ1-5 . . TRBV6-5 TGTGCCAGCAGTTATCAGGGCGCCAGTCAGCCCCAGCATTTT CASSYQGASQPQHF